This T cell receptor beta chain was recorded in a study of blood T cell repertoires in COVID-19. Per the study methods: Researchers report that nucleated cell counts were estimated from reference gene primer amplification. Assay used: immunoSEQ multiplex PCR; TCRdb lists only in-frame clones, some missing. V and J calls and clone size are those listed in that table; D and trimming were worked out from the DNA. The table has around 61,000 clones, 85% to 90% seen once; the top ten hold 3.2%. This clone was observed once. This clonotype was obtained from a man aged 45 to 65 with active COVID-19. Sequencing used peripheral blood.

CDR3 nucleotide sequence: TGTGCCAGTAGTATATGGCTAGCGGTCACAGATACGCAGTATTTT. It specifies CASSIWLAVTDTQYF. J is TRBJ2-3 and V is TRBV19; 7 bases are a match to TRBD2. The CDR3 covers 15 residues. Germline trimming cut 2 bases from V and 2 bases from J; bases unmatched to any gene: 4. Germline assignment: CDR1 LNHDA and CDR2 SQIVND (reference sequence).